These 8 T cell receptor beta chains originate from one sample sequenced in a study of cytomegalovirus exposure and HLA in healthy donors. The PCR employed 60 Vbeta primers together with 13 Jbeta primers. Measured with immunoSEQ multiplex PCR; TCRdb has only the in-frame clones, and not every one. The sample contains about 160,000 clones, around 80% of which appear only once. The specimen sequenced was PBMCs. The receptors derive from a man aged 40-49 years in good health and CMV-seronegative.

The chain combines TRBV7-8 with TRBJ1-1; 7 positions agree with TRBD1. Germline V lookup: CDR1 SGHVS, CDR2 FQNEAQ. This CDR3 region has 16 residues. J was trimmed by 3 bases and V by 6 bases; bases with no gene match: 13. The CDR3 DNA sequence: TGTGCCAGCAGAGAGGCCCCACAGGGGAGGCACACTGAAGCTTTCTTT. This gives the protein CASREAPQGRHTEAFF.

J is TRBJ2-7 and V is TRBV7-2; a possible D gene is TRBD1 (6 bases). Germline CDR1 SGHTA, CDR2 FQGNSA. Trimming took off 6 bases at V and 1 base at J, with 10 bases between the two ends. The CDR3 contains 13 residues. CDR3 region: CASSQTGSYEQYF. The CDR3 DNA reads TGTGCCAGCAGTCAAACAGGGTCCTACGAGCAGTACTTC.

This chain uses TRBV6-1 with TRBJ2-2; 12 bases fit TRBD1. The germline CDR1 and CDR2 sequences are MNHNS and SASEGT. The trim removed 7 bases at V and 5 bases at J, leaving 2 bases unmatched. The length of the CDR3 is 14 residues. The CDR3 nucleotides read TGTGCCAGCAAGGGACAGGGGGCGACCGGGGAGCTGTTTTTT. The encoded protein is CASKGQGATGELFF.

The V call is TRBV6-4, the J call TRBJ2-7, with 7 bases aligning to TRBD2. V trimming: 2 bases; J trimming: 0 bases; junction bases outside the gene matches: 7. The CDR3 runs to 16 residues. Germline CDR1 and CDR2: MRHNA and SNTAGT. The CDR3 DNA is TGTGCCAGCAGTGACCCCCCTAGCGGAAGCTCCTACGAGCAGTACTTC. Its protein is CASSDPPSGSSYEQYF.

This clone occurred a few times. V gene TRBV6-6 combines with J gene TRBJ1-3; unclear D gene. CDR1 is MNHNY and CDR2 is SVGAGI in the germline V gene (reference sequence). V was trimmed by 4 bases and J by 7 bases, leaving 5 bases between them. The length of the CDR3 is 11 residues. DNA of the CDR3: TGTGCCAGCAGTTTCGGGAACACCATATATTTT. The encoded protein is CASSFGNTIYF.

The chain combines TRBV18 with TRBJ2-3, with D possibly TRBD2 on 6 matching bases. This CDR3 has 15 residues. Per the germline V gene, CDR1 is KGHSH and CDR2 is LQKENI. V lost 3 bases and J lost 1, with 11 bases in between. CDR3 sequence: CASSPTGGGTDTQYF. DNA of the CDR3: TGTGCCAGCTCACCTACCGGCGGGGGCACAGATACGCAGTATTTT. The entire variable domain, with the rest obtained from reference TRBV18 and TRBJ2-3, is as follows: NAGVMQNPRHLVRRRGQEARLRCSPMKGHSHVYWYRQLPEEGLKFMVYLQKENIIDESGMPKERFSAEFPKEGPSILRIQQVVRGDSAAYFCASSPTGGGTDTQYFGPGTRLTVL.

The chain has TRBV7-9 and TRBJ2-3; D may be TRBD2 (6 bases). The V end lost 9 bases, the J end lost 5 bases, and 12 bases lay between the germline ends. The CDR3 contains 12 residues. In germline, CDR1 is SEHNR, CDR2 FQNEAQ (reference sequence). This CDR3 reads CASGGSLDTQYF. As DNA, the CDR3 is TGTGCCAGTGGGGGGTCCCTAGATACGCAGTATTTT.

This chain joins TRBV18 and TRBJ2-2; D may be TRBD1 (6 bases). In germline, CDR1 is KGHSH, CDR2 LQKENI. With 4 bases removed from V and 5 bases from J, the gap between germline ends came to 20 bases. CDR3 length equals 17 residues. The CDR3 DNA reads TGTGCCAGCTCACTAGATGGTCTACAGGGAAGGACCGGGGAGCTGTTTTTT. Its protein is CASSLDGLQGRTGELFF.